The clone carrying this T cell receptor (beta chain) was found many times. It is likely a read error, because the conserved phenylalanine at the end of the CDR3 is missing. Because the CDR3's place on the DNA is in doubt, the DNA is left out and the CDR3 is given as listed by TCRdb. TCRdb independently ran MiXCR on the 5' RACE reads; one entry per CDR3 protein. The sample includes approximately 250,000 distinct CDR3 sequences, under 12% seen only once; the top ten take about 2.5%. The record originates from a study of CD8 T cells in ankylosing spondylitis. The CDR3 spans 11 residues, counting both ends. Germline-derived CDR1 and CDR2 are SEHNR and FQNEAQ (reference sequence).

The J gene is TRBJ1-2, the V gene TRBV7-9; no check of the table's D call, TRBD1, against the DNA was made. This clonotype was sampled from a male donor with ankylosing spondylitis or in good health (not recorded which). Specimen: blood, either unsorted or a sorted T cell fraction (not recorded which). This CDR3 reads CASSPPRQVVI.